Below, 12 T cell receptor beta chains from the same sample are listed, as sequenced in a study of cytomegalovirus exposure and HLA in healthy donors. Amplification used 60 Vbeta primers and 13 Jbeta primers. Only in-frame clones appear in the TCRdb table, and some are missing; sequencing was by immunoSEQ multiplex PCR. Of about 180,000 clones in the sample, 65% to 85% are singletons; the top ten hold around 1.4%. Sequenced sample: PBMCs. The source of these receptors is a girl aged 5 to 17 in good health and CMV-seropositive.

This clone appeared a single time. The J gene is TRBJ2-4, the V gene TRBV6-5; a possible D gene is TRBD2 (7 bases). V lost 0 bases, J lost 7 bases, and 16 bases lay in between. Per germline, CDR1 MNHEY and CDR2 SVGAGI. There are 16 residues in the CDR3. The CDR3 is CASSYSGRGPVNIQYF. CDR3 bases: TGTGCCAGCAGTTACTCAGGGCGGGGGCCCGTTAACATTCAGTACTTC.

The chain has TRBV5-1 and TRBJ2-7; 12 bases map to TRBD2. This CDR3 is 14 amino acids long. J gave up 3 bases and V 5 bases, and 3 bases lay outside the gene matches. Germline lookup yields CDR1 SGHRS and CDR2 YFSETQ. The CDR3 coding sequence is TGCGCCAGCAGTACGACTAGCGGGAGCTACGAGCAGTACTTC. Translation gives CASSTTSGSYEQYF.

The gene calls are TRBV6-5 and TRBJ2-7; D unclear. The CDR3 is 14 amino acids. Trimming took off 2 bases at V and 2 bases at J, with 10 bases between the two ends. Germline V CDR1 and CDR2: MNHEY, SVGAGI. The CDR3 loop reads CASSYLGVAYEQYF. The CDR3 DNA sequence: TGTGCCAGCAGTTACCTGGGCGTCGCCTACGAGCAGTACTTC.

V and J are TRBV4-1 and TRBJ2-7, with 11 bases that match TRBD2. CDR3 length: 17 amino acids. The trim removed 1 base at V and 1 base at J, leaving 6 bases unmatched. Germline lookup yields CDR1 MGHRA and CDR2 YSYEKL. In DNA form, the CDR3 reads TGCGCCAGCAGCCAAGGGACTAGCGGGCGTTATTCCTACGAGCAGTACTTC. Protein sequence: CASSQGTSGRYSYEQYF.

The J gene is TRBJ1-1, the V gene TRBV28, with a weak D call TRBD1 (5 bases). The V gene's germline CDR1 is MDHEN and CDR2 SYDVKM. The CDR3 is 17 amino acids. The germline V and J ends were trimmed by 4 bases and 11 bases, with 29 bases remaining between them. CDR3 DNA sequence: TGTGCCAGCAGTTCTACTGGCTTGGTCGAAGGGGCCGGGAGGGCTTTCTTT. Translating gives CASSSTGLVEGAGRAFF.

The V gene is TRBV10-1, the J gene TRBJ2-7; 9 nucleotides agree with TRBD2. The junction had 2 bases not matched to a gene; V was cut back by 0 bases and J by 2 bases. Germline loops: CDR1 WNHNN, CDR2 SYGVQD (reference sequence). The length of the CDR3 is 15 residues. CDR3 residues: CASSESTSGAYEQYF. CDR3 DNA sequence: TGCGCCAGCAGTGAGTCGACTAGCGGCGCCTACGAGCAGTACTTC.

The CDR3 sequence: CASSLVGVVDEQFF. Written as DNA, the CDR3 is TGCGCCAGCAGCTTGGTGGGCGTCGTAGATGAGCAGTTCTTC. V and J are TRBV5-1 and TRBJ2-1; unclear D gene. V gave up 0 bases and J gave up 8 bases, with 12 bases separating them. The germline gives CDR1 SGHRS, CDR2 YFSETQ. The CDR3 contains 14 residues. The whole variable domain, filled in from reference TRBV5-1 and TRBJ2-1, reads KAGVTQTPRYLIKTRGQQVTLSCSPISGHRSVSWYQQTPGQGLQFLFEYFSETQRNKGNFPGRFSGRQFSNSRSEMNVSTLELGDSALYLCASSLVGVVDEQFFGPGTRLTVL.

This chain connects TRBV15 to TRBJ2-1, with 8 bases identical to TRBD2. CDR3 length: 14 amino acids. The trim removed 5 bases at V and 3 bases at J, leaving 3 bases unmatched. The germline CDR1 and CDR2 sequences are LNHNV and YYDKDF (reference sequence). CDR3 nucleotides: TGTGCCACCAGCCCAGCGGGAGACTACAATGAGCAGTTCTTC. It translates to CATSPAGDYNEQFF.

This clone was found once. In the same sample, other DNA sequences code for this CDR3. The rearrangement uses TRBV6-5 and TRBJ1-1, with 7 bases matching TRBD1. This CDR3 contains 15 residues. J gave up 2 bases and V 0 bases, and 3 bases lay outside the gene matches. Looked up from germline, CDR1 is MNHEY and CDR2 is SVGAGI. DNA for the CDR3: TGTGCCAGCAGTTACTCCGCAGGGGGAAACACTGAAGCTTTCTTT. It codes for CASSYSAGGNTEAFF.

CDR3 sequence reads: CASSWGQGAGNTIYF. The CDR3 bases are TGCGCCAGCAGCTGGGGACAGGGCGCTGGAAACACCATATATTTT. This chain links TRBV5-1 with TRBJ1-3; 9 bases agree with TRBD1. The CDR3 is made up of 15 amino acids. From germline, CDR1 is SGHRS and CDR2 YFSETQ. Trimming at V came to 3 bases and at J to 2 bases, leaving 3 bases not matched to a gene.

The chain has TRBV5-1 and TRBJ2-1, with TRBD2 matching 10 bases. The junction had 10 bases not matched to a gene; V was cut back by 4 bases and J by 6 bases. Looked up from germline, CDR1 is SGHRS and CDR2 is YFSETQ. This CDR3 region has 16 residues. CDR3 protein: CASSAHLAGDSNEQFF. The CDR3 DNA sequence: TGCGCCAGCAGCGCGCATCTAGCGGGAGACAGCAATGAGCAGTTCTTC.

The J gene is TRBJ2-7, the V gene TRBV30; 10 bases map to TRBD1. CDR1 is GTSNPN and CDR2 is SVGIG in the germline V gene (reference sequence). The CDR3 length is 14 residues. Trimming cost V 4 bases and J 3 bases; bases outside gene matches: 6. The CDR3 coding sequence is TGTGCCTGGATGGGCGGGGACAGGGGCTACGAGCAGTACTTC. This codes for CAWMGGDRGYEQYF.